The sequence of this T cell receptor beta chain was determined in a study of blood T cell repertoires in COVID-19. This table comes from immunoSEQ multiplex PCR, and its TCRdb copy is limited to in-frame clones, with some not included. The data contain more than 35,000 clones, roughly 80% of them singletons. V gave up 4 bases and J gave up 4 bases; unmatched junction bases: 3. CDR3 size: 15 residues. Germline-derived CDR1 and CDR2 are MDHEN and SYDVKM. The receptor was isolated from a man aged 65 to 79 with acute or convalescent COVID-19. The chain links TRBV28 to TRBJ2-7; TRBD2 matches at 14 bases. Sequenced sample: peripheral blood. CDR3 sequence reads: CASSSGTSGSYEQYF. CDR3 in DNA: TGTGCCAGCAGTTCCGGGACTAGCGGGAGTTACGAGCAGTACTTC.